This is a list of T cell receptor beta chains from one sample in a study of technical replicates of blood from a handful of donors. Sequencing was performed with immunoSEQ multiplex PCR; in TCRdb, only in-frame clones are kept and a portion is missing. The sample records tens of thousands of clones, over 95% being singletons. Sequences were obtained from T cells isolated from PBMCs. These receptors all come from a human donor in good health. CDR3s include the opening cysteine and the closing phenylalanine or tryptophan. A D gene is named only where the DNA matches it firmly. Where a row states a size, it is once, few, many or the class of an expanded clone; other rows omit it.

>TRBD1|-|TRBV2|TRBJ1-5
CASEPPGQGIGQPQHF
TGTGCCAGCGAACCCCCGGGACAGGGGATAGGTCAGCCCCAGCATTTT
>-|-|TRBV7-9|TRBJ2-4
CASSLGTAENIQYF
TGTGCCAGCAGCTTAGGGACAGCGGAAAACATTCAGTACTTC
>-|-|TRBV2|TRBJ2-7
CASSEYPYEQYF
TGTGCCAGCAGTGAGTATCCCTACGAGCAGTACTTC
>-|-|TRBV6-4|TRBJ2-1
CVSSAQDSSYNEQFF
TGTGTCAGCAGTGCTCAGGACAGCTCCTACAATGAGCAGTTCTTC
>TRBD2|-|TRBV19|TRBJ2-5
CASSIGRGLAGVEGETQYF
TGTGCCAGTAGTATAGGTAGAGGACTAGCGGGAGTAGAGGGAGAGACCCAGTACTTC
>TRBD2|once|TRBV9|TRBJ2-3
CASSVTGTITDTQYF
TGTGCCAGCAGCGTGACCGGGACTATCACAGATACGCAGTATTTT
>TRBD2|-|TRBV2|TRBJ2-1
CASSEMWREINEQFF
TGTGCCAGCAGTGAAATGTGGCGGGAGATCAATGAGCAGTTCTTC
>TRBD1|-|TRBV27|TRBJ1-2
CASSSEDRGIMYGYTF
TGTGCCAGCAGTTCAGAAGACAGGGGAATAATGTATGGCTACACCTTC
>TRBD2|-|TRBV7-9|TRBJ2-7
CASSTSYSGRSYEQYF
TGTGCCAGCAGCACTAGCTATAGCGGGAGGTCCTACGAGCAGTACTTC
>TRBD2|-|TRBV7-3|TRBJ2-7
CASSLSGSSYEQYF
TGTGCCAGCAGCCTTAGCGGGAGCTCCTACGAGCAGTACTTC
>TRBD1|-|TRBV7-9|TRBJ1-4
CASSPGTGVMEKLFF
TGTGCCAGCAGCCCTGGGACAGGAGTAATGGAAAAACTGTTTTTT
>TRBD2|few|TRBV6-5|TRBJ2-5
CASRGLAGGQETQYF
TGTGCCAGCAGGGGCCTAGCGGGAGGGCAAGAGACCCAGTACTTC
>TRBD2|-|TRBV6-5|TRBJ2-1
CASSPGLAGEEQFF
TGTGCCAGCAGTCCCGGACTAGCGGGAGAAGAGCAGTTCTTC
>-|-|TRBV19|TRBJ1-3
CASSSTGISGNTIYF
TGTGCCAGTAGTTCCACAGGCATCTCTGGAAACACCATATATTTT
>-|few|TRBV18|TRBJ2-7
CASSPSLFDRSPYEQYF
TGTGCCAGCTCACCAAGCCTATTTGACAGGAGTCCCTACGAGCAGTACTTC
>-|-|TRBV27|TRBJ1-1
CASSLSRANTEAFF
TGTGCCAGCAGTTTATCGCGGGCGAACACTGAAGCTTTCTTT
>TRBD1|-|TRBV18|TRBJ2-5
CASSPRTGVETQYF
TGTGCCAGCTCACCGCGGACAGGGGTCGAGACCCAGTACTTC
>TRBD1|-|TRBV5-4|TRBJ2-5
CASSLLYTGGSPETQYF
TGTGCCAGCAGCTTGTTATATACAGGGGGCTCTCCCGAGACCCAGTACTTC
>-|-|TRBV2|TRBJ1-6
CAITDSPLHF
TGTGCCATCACTGATTCACCCCTCCACTTT
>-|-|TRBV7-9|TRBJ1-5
CASSEGEVYQPQHF
TGTGCCAGCAGCGAAGGGGAGGTTTATCAGCCCCAGCATTTT
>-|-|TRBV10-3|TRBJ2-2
CAISESADTGELFF
TGTGCCATCAGTGAGTCGGCAGACACCGGGGAGCTGTTTTTT
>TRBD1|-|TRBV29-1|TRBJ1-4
CSALRTGVEKLFF
TGCAGCGCCCTCAGAACAGGGGTCGAAAAACTGTTTTTT
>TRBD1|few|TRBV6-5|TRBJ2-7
CASSYRTGMNEQYF
TGTGCCAGCAGTTACAGGACAGGGATGAACGAGCAGTACTTC
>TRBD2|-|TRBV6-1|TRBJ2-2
CASSEVVGGFTGELFF
TGTGCCAGCAGTGAAGTCGTGGGAGGGTTTACCGGGGAGCTGTTTTTT
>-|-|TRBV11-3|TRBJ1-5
CASSLVTGQPQHF
TGTGCCAGCAGCTTAGTCACGGGGCAGCCCCAGCATTTT
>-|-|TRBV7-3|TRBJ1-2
CASSFPAGGSLNDGYTF
TGTGCCAGCAGCTTTCCGGCAGGAGGCAGCCTAAATGATGGCTACACCTTC
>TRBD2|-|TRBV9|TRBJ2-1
CASSVGSGRALNEQFF
TGTGCCAGCAGCGTAGGAAGCGGGAGGGCCCTCAATGAGCAGTTCTTC
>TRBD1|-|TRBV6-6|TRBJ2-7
CASSSPGQGLYEQYF
TGTGCCAGCAGTTCCCCCGGACAGGGTCTCTACGAGCAGTACTTC
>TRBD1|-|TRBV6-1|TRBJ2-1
CASSAGGDYNEQFF
TGTGCCAGCAGTGCAGGGGGAGACTACAATGAGCAGTTCTTC
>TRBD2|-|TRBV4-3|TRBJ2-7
CASSQGFRSGSFYEQYF
TGCGCCAGCAGCCAAGGCTTCAGGAGCGGGAGCTTCTACGAGCAGTACTTC
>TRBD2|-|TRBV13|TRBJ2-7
CASSFDGLGYEQYF
TGTGCCAGCAGCTTCGACGGACTAGGGTACGAGCAGTACTTC
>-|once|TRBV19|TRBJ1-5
CASSMLRQASQPQHF
TGTGCCAGTAGTATGTTAAGACAGGCGAGTCAGCCCCAGCATTTT
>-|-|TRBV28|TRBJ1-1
CASSFSVLWAGEAFF
TGTGCCAGCAGTTTTAGTGTGTTGTGGGCAGGGGAAGCTTTCTTT
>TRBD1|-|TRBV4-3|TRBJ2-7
CASSPTGPGTGVEQYF
TGCGCCAGCAGCCCGACAGGGCCCGGGACAGGGGTTGAGCAGTACTTC
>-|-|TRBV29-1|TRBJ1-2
CSVEKPGYGYTF
TGCAGCGTTGAAAAGCCAGGGTATGGCTACACCTTC
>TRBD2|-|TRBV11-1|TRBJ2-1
CASSRTSGRGEQFF
TGTGCCAGCAGCCGGACTAGCGGGAGAGGCGAGCAGTTCTTC
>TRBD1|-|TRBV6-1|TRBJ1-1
CATSRAGTGDTEAFF
TGTGCCACCTCACGAGCCGGGACAGGGGACACTGAAGCTTTCTTT
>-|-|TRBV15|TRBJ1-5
CATSRSDSHNQPQHF
TGTGCCACCAGCAGATCAGATAGCCACAATCAGCCCCAGCATTTT
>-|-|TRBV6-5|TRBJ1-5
CASSYSGVVQPQHF
TGTGCCAGCAGTTACTCCGGGGTTGTCCAGCCCCAGCATTTT
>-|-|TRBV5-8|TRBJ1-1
CASSFGGEPNLEAFF
TGTGCCAGCAGCTTCGGGGGGGAACCTAACTTAGAAGCTTTCTTT
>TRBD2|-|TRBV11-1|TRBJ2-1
CASSPSGGPYNEQFF
TGTGCCAGCAGTCCTAGCGGGGGACCTTACAATGAGCAGTTCTTC
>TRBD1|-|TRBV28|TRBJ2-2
CAAGTGINTGELFF
TGTGCCGCCGGGACAGGGATTAACACCGGGGAGCTGTTTTTT
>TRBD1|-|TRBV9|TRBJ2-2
CASSVPLSSGQQTGELFF
TGTGCCAGCAGCGTACCGCTGTCATCGGGACAGCAAACCGGGGAGCTGTTTTTT
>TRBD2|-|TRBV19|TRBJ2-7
CASSIGSGSSYEQYF
TGTGCCAGTAGTATTGGTAGCGGGAGCTCCTACGAGCAGTACTTC
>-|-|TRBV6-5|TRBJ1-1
CASRKDFFTEAFF
TGTGCCAGCAGGAAGGACTTTTTTACTGAAGCTTTCTTT
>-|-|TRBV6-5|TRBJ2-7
CASSSQRQGRAYEQYF
TGTGCCAGCAGTTCCCAGAGACAGGGGAGGGCCTACGAGCAGTACTTC
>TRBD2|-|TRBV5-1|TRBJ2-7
CASSWGGALAGDYEQYF
TGCGCCAGCAGCTGGGGGGGAGCACTAGCGGGGGACTACGAGCAGTACTTC
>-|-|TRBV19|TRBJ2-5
CASSVTRGETQYF
TGTGCCAGTAGTGTAACAAGGGGAGAGACCCAGTACTTC
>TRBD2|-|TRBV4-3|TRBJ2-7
CASSQEFASGRHEQYF
TGCGCCAGCAGCCAAGAATTCGCTAGCGGGAGGCACGAGCAGTACTTC
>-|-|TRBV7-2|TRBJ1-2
CASSLNRDSGYTF
TGTGCCAGCAGCTTAAACAGGGATAGTGGCTACACCTTC
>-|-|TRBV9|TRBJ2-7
CASSLSGQRDPYEQYF
TGTGCCAGCAGCCTCAGTGGGCAGAGAGATCCCTACGAGCAGTACTTC
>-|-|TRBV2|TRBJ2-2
CASSGRRENTGELFF
TGTGCCAGCAGTGGAAGGCGGGAGAACACCGGGGAGCTGTTTTTT
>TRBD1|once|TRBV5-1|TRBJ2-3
CASSPWTGETDTQYF
TGCGCCAGCAGCCCATGGACAGGGGAGACAGATACGCAGTATTTT
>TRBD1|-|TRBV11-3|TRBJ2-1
CASSSGGQVNNEQFF
TGTGCCAGCAGCTCCGGCGGACAGGTTAACAATGAGCAGTTCTTC
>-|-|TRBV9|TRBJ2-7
CASSLTSSSYEQYF
TGTGCCAGCAGCCTGACTAGTAGCTCCTACGAGCAGTACTTC